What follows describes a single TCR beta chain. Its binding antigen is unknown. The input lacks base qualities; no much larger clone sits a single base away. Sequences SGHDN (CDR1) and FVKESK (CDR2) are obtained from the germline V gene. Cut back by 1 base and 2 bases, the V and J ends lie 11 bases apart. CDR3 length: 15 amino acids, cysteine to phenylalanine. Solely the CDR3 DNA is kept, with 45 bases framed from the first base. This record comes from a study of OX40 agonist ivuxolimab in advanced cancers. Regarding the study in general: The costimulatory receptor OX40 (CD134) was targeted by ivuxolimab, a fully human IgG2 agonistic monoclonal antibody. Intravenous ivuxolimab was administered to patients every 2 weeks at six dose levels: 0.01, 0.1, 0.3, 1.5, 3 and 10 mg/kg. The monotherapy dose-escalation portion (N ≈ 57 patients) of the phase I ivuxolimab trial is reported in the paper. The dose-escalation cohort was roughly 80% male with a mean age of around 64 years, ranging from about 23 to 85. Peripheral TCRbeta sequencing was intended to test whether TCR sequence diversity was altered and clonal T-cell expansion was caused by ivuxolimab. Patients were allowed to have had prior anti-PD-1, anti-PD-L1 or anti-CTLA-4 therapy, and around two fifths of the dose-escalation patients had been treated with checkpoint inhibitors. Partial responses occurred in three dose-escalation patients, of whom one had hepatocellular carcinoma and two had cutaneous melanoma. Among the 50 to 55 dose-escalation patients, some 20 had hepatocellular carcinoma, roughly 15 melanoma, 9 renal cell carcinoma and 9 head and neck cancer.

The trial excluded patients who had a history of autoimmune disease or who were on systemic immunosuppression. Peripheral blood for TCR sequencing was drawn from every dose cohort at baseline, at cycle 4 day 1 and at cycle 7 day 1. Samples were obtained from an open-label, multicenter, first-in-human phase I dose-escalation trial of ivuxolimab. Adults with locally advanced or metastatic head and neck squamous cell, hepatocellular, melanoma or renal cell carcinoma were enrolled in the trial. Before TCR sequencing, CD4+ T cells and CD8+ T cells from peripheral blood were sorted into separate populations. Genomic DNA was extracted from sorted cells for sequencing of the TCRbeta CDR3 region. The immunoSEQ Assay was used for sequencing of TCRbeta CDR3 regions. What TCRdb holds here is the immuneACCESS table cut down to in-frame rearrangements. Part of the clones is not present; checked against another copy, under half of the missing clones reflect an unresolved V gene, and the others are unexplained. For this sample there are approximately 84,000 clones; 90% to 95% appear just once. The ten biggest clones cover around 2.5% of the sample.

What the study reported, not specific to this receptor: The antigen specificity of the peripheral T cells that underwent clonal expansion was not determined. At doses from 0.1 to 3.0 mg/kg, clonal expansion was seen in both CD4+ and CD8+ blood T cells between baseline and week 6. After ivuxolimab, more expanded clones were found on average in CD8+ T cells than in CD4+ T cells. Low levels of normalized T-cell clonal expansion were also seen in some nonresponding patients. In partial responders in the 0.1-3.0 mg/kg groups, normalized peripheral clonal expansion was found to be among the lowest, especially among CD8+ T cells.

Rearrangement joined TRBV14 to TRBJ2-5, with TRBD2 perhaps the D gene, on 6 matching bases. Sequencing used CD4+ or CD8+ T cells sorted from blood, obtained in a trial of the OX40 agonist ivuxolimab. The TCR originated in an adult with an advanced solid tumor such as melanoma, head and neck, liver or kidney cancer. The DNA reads TGTGCCAGCAGCCAAGGGAGGGTGAGGCAAGAGACCCAGTACTTC. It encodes CASSQGRVRQETQYF.